The rows below give T cell receptor beta chains drawn from one sample of a study of PD-1 blockade in mismatch repair-deficient tumors. Sequencing was performed with immunoSEQ multiplex PCR; in TCRdb, only in-frame clones are kept and a portion is missing. The repertoire holds tens of thousands of clones, with more than 75% as singletons. The source material was peripheral blood, sampled 2 weeks after starting pembrolizumab. These receptor sequences come from an adult with mismatch repair-deficient cancer. Both conserved end residues are part of each CDR3. A D gene is named only where the DNA matches it firmly. Not every row has a clone size; where given, it reads once, few, many or a size class.

clone_size d_call j_call cdr3_length v_call cdr3_nt cdr3_aa
. . TRBJ2-7 16 TRBV27 TGTGCCAGCAGTTCCCACTCGACAAAGGCCCGCTACGAGCAGTACTTC CASSSHSTKARYEQYF
few . TRBJ1-2 12 TRBV7-9 TGTGCCAGCAGCCGAATGACAGGTAGCTACACCTTC CASSRMTGSYTF
few . TRBJ2-7 14 TRBV27 TGTGCCAGCAGCGGGACTTCGGGCTCCTACGAGCAGTACTTC CASSGTSGSYEQYF
. . TRBJ1-2 15 TRBV2 TGTGCCAGCAGTGATTTCGGGGGCCAGAACTATGGCTACACCTTC CASSDFGGQNYGYTF
. . TRBJ1-2 13 TRBV19 TGTGCCAGTAGTGACGGTTTCCCCTATGGCTACACCTTC CASSDGFPYGYTF
. . TRBJ2-2 14 TRBV6-1 TGTGCCAGCAGCTTCAACAGTTACACCGGGGAGCTGTTTTTT CASSFNSYTGELFF
. TRBD2 TRBJ2-7 15 TRBV5-5 TGTGCCAGCGTGCCGACTAGCGGGAGACCGTACGAGCAGTACTTC CASVPTSGRPYEQYF
. . TRBJ2-1 16 TRBV5-4 TGTGCCAGCAGCCCCGAAGGGATAAGCCCGGGAAATGAGCAGTTCTTC CASSPEGISPGNEQFF
. . TRBJ2-1 11 TRBV6-5 TGTGCCAGCAGTTTGGGGACCCAGCAGTTCTTC CASSLGTQQFF
. . TRBJ1-1 14 TRBV7-8 TGTGCCAGCAGCTTGCGGGACGCAAACACTGAAGCTTTCTTT CASSLRDANTEAFF
. . TRBJ1-5 13 TRBV11-2 TGTGCCAGCAGCTTGGGGGCGAATCAGCCCCAGCATTTT CASSLGANQPQHF
. . TRBJ2-3 15 TRBV19 TGTGCCAGTAGTAGCGGGAACCCTAGCACAGATACGCAGTATTTT CASSSGNPSTDTQYF
. TRBD2 TRBJ2-5 13 TRBV6-1 TGTGCCAGCATTAGGACTAGAGAAGAGACCCAGTACTTC CASIRTREETQYF
. TRBD1 TRBJ2-2 19 TRBV11-3 TGTGCCAGCAGCTTAGATTATGTTGGGGGACAGGGTACGGGCCGGGAGCTGTTTTTT CASSLDYVGGQGTGRELFF
. TRBD2 TRBJ2-1 15 TRBV7-9 TGTGCCAGCAGCTTCAGCGGGAGGGCCAACAATGAGCAGTTCTTC CASSFSGRANNEQFF
. . TRBJ2-7 12 TRBV10-1 TGCGCCAGAGGGTCAGGCGACTACGAGCAGTACTTC CARGSGDYEQYF
. . TRBJ1-3 17 TRBV4-1 TGCGCCAGCAGCCAAGATGCGGGGGATGCCTCTGGAAACACCATATATTTT CASSQDAGDASGNTIYF
. . TRBJ1-1 15 TRBV6-6 TGTGCCAGCAGTTACGCCGGAGGGGCGGCCACTGAAGCTTTCTTT CASSYAGGAATEAFF
. TRBD1 TRBJ2-7 16 TRBV7-6 TGTGCCAGCAGCCGGGCCCCCGGGACAGGGACCTACGAGCAGTACTTC CASSRAPGTGTYEQYF
. . TRBJ2-7 13 TRBV7-3 TGTGCCAGCAGCTCCCGCCAGACATACGAGCAGTACTTC CASSSRQTYEQYF
medium-sized . TRBJ1-2 15 TRBV11-3 TGTGCCAGCAGCTTAGCACGATGGGGAGGAAATGGCTACACCTTC CASSLARWGGNGYTF
. TRBD2 TRBJ2-7 14 TRBV7-3 TGTGCCAGCAGCTTAGCGGGAGGCTCCTACGAGCAGTACTTC CASSLAGGSYEQYF
. . TRBJ2-3 16 TRBV6-5 TGTGCCAGCAGTTACTCTGGGGGCCGGGGGACAGATACGCAGTATTTT CASSYSGGRGTDTQYF
. . TRBJ2-6 16 TRBV19 TGTGCCAGTGGAGGGCAGGGTTTGTTTGGGGCCAACGTCCTGACTTTC CASGGQGLFGANVLTF
. TRBD1 TRBJ2-1 16 TRBV14 TGTGCCAGCAGCCAGAGGGGACAGGGGGTGTGGAACGAGCAGTTCTTC CASSQRGQGVWNEQFF
. . TRBJ1-4 12 TRBV7-7 TGTGCTAGCAGCAGGGCTAATGAAAAACTGTTTTTT CASSRANEKLFF
few . TRBJ1-2 13 TRBV7-3 TGTGCCAGCAGTCCCGACAGGAACTATGGCTACACCTTC CASSPDRNYGYTF
. . TRBJ2-2 15 TRBV19 TGTGCCAGTAGTATGGAGACAAGGGGATGGGGGGAGCTGTTTTTT CASSMETRGWGELFF
. TRBD2 TRBJ2-1 16 TRBV5-6 TGTGCCAGCAGCTCATTAGCGGGGAGCTCCTACAATGAGCAGTTCTTC CASSSLAGSSYNEQFF
. TRBD1 TRBJ1-2 18 TRBV4-1 TGCGCCAGCAGCCCCACCGGGACAGGGGATAGGAGGTGGTATGGCTACACCTTC CASSPTGTGDRRWYGYTF
. TRBD2 TRBJ2-1 18 TRBV27 TGTGCCAGCAGCCCACTTCTAGCGGGAGGGCGTCTATACAATGAGCAGTTCTTC CASSPLLAGGRLYNEQFF
. . TRBJ1-5 13 TRBV19 TGTGCCAGTAGTGACGACAGTGATCAGCCCCAGCATTTT CASSDDSDQPQHF
. . TRBJ1-4 15 TRBV15 TGTGCCACCCGCCGGGATAGGGGGGCTAATGAAAAACTGTTTTTT CATRRDRGANEKLFF
few . TRBJ2-1 11 TRBV4-1 TGCGCCAGCAGCCAAGGTGGTGAGCAGTTCTTC CASSQGGEQFF
. TRBD2 TRBJ2-1 14 TRBV11-2 TGTGCCAGCAGCTTACTAGCGGGAGACAATGAGCAGTTCTTC CASSLLAGDNEQFF
few . TRBJ2-7 14 TRBV7-2 TGTGCCAGCAGCTTTCAACCGATGACGGGCGAGCAGTACTTC CASSFQPMTGEQYF
few . TRBJ2-1 16 TRBV5-4 TGTGCCAGCAAATCTATCGGGACTGCCTCCTACAATGAGCAGTTCTTC CASKSIGTASYNEQFF
. . TRBJ2-6 15 TRBV9 TGTGCCAGCAGCGTAGGGATCTCTGGGGCCAACGTCCTGACTTTC CASSVGISGANVLTF
. . TRBJ2-2 14 TRBV12-5 TGTGCTAGTGGTTTGCCGGGGAACACCGGGGAGCTGTTTTTT CASGLPGNTGELFF
. TRBD1 TRBJ2-1 14 TRBV29-1 TGCAGCGTTGTGGCAGGGGGCGCGTACAATGAGCAGTTCTTC CSVVAGGAYNEQFF
. . TRBJ1-2 12 TRBV5-4 TGTGCCAGCAGCTTGGACAGGCTAGGCTACACCTTC CASSLDRLGYTF
. . TRBJ2-1 14 TRBV30 TGTGCCTGGAGTTGGTCGGGGTCCTACAATGAGCAGTTCTTC CAWSWSGSYNEQFF
. TRBD2 TRBJ2-7 18 TRBV7-2 TGTGCCAGCAGCTTATACTTAGCGGGAACCCTCGGGATCTACGAGCAGTACTTC CASSLYLAGTLGIYEQYF
. TRBD2 TRBJ2-3 15 TRBV6-5 TGTGCCAGCAGTTGGGCGGGAGTGGTCACAGATACGCAGTATTTT CASSWAGVVTDTQYF